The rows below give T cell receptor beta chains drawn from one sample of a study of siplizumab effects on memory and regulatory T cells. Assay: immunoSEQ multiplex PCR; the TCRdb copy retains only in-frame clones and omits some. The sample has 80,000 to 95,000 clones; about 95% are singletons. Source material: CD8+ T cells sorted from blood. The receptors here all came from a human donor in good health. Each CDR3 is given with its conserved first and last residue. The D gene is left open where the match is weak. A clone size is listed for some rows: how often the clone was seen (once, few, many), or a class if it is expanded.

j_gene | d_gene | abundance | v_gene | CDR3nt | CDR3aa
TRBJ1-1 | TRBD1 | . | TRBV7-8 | TGTGCCAGCAGACCGGAGCCTGGGGGGACAGAGACTGAAGCTTTCTTT | CASRPEPGGTETEAFF
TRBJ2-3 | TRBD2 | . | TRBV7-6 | TGTGCCAGCAGCGCATTCGCTAGCGGGAGTCTCACAGATACGCAGTATTTT | CASSAFASGSLTDTQYF
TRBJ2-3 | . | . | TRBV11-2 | TGTGCCAGCAGCCAAGGGGGAGGGCCCGCAGATACGCAGTATTTT | CASSQGGGPADTQYF
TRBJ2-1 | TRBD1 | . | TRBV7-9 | TGTGCCAGCAGCTGGGGGACAGGGGCCTACAATGAGCAGTTCTTC | CASSWGTGAYNEQFF
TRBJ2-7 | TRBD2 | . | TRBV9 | TGTGCCAGCAGCGATGGGACTAGCGGCTCCTACGAGCAGTACTTC | CASSDGTSGSYEQYF
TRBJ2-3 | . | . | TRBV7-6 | TGTGCCAGCAGCCGGGACGCCACAGATACGCAGTATTTT | CASSRDATDTQYF
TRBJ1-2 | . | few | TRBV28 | TGTGCCAGCAGTCTACAGGGTGATGGCTACACCTTC | CASSLQGDGYTF
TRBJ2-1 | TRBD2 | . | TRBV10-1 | TGCGCCAGCAGTGAGTCCCGGACTAGCGGGAGATCCGCCTACAATGAGCAGTTCTTC | CASSESRTSGRSAYNEQFF
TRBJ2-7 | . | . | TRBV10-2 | TGCGCCAGCAGTGAACAAGGCGAGAACTCCTACGAGCAGTACTTC | CASSEQGENSYEQYF
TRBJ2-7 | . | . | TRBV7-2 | TGTGCCAGCAGCTTAGCCCTAACAGCCCCCACGTACTTC | CASSLALTAPTYF
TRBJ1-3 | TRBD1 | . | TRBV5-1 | TGCGCCAGCAGCGCCGACAGGGCTAGCACCATATATTTT | CASSADRASTIYF
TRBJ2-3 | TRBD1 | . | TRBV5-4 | TGTGCCAGCAGCGGGACAGGGGAGAGCACAGATACGCAGTATTTT | CASSGTGESTDTQYF
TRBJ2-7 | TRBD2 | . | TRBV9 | TGTGCCAGCAGCGAGACTAGCGGGAGTAACGAGCAGTACTTC | CASSETSGSNEQYF
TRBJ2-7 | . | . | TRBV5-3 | TGTGCCAGAAGCTTCAAAAAATTTGGTTCATACGAGCAGTACTTC | CARSFKKFGSYEQYF
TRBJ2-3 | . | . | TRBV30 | TGTGCCTGGAACTCCCAACGGGTTGAAGATACGCAGTATTTT | CAWNSQRVEDTQYF
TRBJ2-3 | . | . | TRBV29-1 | TGCAGCGTTGAACTGGTTGCTGCCGGTGAAAACACAGATACGCAGTATTTT | CSVELVAAGENTDTQYF
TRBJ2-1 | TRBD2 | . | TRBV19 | TGTGCCAGTAGTATAGGCGAGCGGGGGGCAGTTGAGCAGTTCTTC | CASSIGERGAVEQFF
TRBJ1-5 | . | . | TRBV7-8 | TGTGCCAGCAGTCACGAGGAGGTTAGCAATCAGCCCCAGCATTTT | CASSHEEVSNQPQHF
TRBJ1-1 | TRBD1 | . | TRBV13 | TGTGCCAGCACTCTTACAGGGGGCCCCCCGGAGACTGAAGCTTTCTTT | CASTLTGGPPETEAFF
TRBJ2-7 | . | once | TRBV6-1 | TGTGCCACGGGGAAGCTTGGCGACGAGCAGTACTTC | CATGKLGDEQYF
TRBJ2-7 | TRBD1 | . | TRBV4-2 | TGTGCCAGCAGCGAAGGGACAGACTACGAGCAGTACTTC | CASSEGTDYEQYF
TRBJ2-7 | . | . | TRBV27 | TGTGCCAGCAGTTTATCGAAGGGCCCCTACGAGCAGTACTTC | CASSLSKGPYEQYF
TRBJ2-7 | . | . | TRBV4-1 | TGCGCCAGCAGCCATACCACCCCGAGCTACGAGCAGTACTTC | CASSHTTPSYEQYF